This TCR beta chain was observed in a study of cytomegalovirus exposure and HLA in healthy donors. Study-wide findings and caveats: Accounts indicate the classifier identified cytomegalovirus status with strong specificity and sensitivity.

A remark on this clone: Its specificity is not known.

60 Vbeta and 13 Jbeta primers were used in PCR. Produced via immunoSEQ multiplex PCR; TCRdb's table is partial and in-frame only. Seen here are fewer than 130,000 clones, about three quarters observed once, and the top ten hold approximately 5.1%. The CDR3 runs 16 residues. The germline CDR1 and CDR2 sequences are GTSNPN and SVGIG (reference sequence). Germline trimming cut 3 bases from V and 7 bases from J; bases unmatched to any gene: 15. Specimen: PBMCs. The sequence was obtained from a female donor in good health and CMV-seropositive. This rearrangement joins TRBV30 to TRBJ2-1, with TRBD2 matching 7 bases. The CDR3 region has the DNA TGTGCCTGGAGGCCCGATACTAGCGCAAACTGGAATGAGCAGTTCTTC. It codes for CAWRPDTSANWNEQFF.